This entry lists 13 T cell receptor beta chains sequenced from one sample in a study of blood T cells in healthy people across ages. The second PCR ran about 6 to 12 cycles with a sample-barcoded 5' primer and J-beta primers. TCRdb redid the calling of the 5' RACE reads with MiXCR, one entry per CDR3 protein. Of hundreds of thousands of distinct CDR3 sequences in the sample, less than 25% were seen once. These data were also filed under a second study, of T cells of mothers and their children.

The sample comprised blood. The receptors derive from a boy aged 5-17 years in good health.

The CDR3 here is CASSETGGNTDTQYF. The CDR3 region has the DNA TGTGCCAGCAGTGAAACGGGCGGAAACACAGATACGCAGTATTTT. V and J are TRBV2 and TRBJ2-3; D is unclear. The V and J ends lost 2 bases and 2 bases respectively, with 11 bases between them. The CDR3 has 15 amino acids. Germline lookup yields CDR1 SNHLY and CDR2 FYNNEI.

The table lists this clonotype with a few counts. V usage is TRBV14 and J usage is TRBJ2-7, with D perhaps TRBD1 (6 bases). Germline loops: CDR1 SGHDN, CDR2 FVKESK. Trimming left V 1 base short and J 6 bases short, with 10 bases between. CDR3 length equals 13 residues. The CDR3 nucleotides read TGTGCCAGCAGCCAAGTCAGAGGGGGCGAGCAGTACTTC. Translation gives CASSQVRGGEQYF.

V gene TRBV7-2 combines with J gene TRBJ1-1; D might be TRBD1 (6 bases). The CDR3 runs 14 residues. Trimming cost V 5 bases and J 8 bases, with 18 bases left between them. The germline gives CDR1 SGHTA, CDR2 FQGNSA. CDR3 nucleotides: TGTGCCAGCAGCCCGGGCGGACAGTCAAGGGAAGCTTTCTTT. Its translation is CASSPGGQSREAFF. The whole variable domain, filled in from reference TRBV7-2 and TRBJ1-1, reads GAGVSQSPSNKVTEKGKDVELRCDPISGHTALYWYRQSLGQGLEFLIYFQGNSAPDKSGLPSDRFSAERTGGSVSTLTIQRTQQEDSAVYLCASSPGGQSREAFFGQGTRLTVV.

This chain connects TRBV3-1 to TRBJ2-3; unclear D gene. There are 14 residues in the CDR3. Germline CDR1 reads LGHDT; CDR2 reads YNNKEL (reference sequence). V was cut by 1 base and J by 2 bases, with 7 bases left in between. In DNA form, the CDR3 reads TGTGCCAGCAGCCAAGGGGATCCCACAGATACGCAGTATTTT. Residues: CASSQGDPTDTQYF.

Points on this clonotype: One junction end does not reproduce the germline sequence, and a read error may be involved. The chain couples TRBV20-1 to TRBJ1-5; 7 bases fit TRBD1. Germline-derived CDR1 and CDR2 are DFQATT and SNEGSKA (reference sequence). CDR3 length: 14 residues. DNA for the CDR3: TGCAGCGCTAGACGAGGACAGGCGGGACAGCCCCAGCATTTT. This codes for CSARRGQAGQPQHF.

This clonotype was counted only a few times. This chain uses TRBV3-1 with TRBJ2-5; D gene ambiguous. Trimming removed 3 bases from V and 0 bases from J, with 11 bases in between. Germline loops: CDR1 LGHDT, CDR2 YNNKEL (reference sequence). CDR3 length: 15 amino acids. The CDR3 region is CASSHTERYQETQYF. The DNA for the CDR3 is TGTGCCAGCAGCCACACGGAGCGATACCAAGAGACCCAGTACTTC.

V is TRBV5-1 and J is TRBJ2-3; 8 positions agree with TRBD1. J lost 6 bases, V lost 5 bases, and 11 bases had no gene match. This CDR3 is 15 amino acids long. Germline CDR1 SGHRS, CDR2 YFSETQ. The CDR3 DNA sequence: TGCGCCAGCAGTACCACCGGACAGGGTCGTGATACGCAGTATTTT. It yields the protein CASSTTGQGRDTQYF.

This clonotype was counted a few times. The V call is TRBV3-1, the J call TRBJ2-7; D is ambiguous. The CDR3 runs 16 residues. The ends were cut back, 1 base at V and 1 base at J, with 14 bases in the middle. Germline V CDR1 and CDR2: LGHDT, YNNKEL (reference sequence). The CDR3 here is CASSQVTDSYSYEQYF. CDR3 DNA sequence: TGTGCCAGCAGCCAAGTAACAGACTCATATTCCTACGAGCAGTACTTC.

In this sample, this clonotype turned up a few times. A much larger clone lies a single base off, so this may be a read error. This chain uses TRBV6-4 with TRBJ2-3; a weak D match, TRBD1 (6 bases). The closer fit of TRBJ1-5 to the DNA end suggests the J call may be wrong. The CDR3 extends over 14 amino acids. Germline V lookup: CDR1 MRHNA, CDR2 SNTAGT. CDR3 in amino acids: CASSSGGAADTQHF. As DNA, the CDR3 is TGTGCCAGCAGTAGCGGGGGGGCCGCAGATACGCAGCATTTT.

The sample holds a few counts of this clonotype. This rearrangement joins TRBV20-1 to TRBJ1-1; D might be TRBD1 (5 bases). This CDR3 region has 13 residues. Germline values: CDR1 DFQATT, CDR2 SNEGSKA (reference sequence). V lost 6 bases and J 0 bases, leaving 11 bases between the germline ends. CDR3: CSAREGLNTEAFF. The CDR3 nucleotides read TGCAGTGCCAGGGAGGGGTTGAACACTGAAGCTTTCTTT.

Only a few counts were recorded for this clonotype. The V gene is TRBV29-1, the J gene TRBJ1-1; D not resolved. CDR1 and CDR2 (germline): SQVTM, ANQGSEA. V lost 0 bases, J lost 5 bases, and 10 bases lay in between. The length of the CDR3 is 13 residues. The CDR3 DNA reads TGCAGCGTTGAAGATGGGGAGAGAACTGAAGCTTTCTTT. This translates into CSVEDGERTEAFF.

This clonotype occurred a few times. This chain connects TRBV4-1 to TRBJ2-7, with 10 bases identical to TRBD1. CDR3 size: 18 residues. After removal of 1 base from V and 3 bases from J, the junction contained 12 bases not matched to a gene. Germline V gene data show CDR1 as MGHRA and CDR2 as YSYEKL. CDR3 sequence reads: CASSQVTGGALRFYEQYF. Here the CDR3 DNA reads TGCGCCAGCAGCCAAGTGACAGGGGGCGCATTAAGGTTCTACGAGCAGTACTTC.

This chain uses TRBV6-4 with TRBJ2-5, with D unresolved. V lost 2 bases and J 5 bases, leaving 18 bases between the germline ends. The CDR3 sequence is 16 residues long. Per the germline V gene, CDR1 is MRHNA and CDR2 is SNTAGT. CDR3 loop: CASSDPNWRGSETQYF. DNA of the CDR3: TGTGCCAGCAGTGACCCCAATTGGCGCGGTTCGGAGACCCAGTACTTC.